The 23 T cell receptor beta chains given below trace back to one sample, sequenced in a study of OX40 agonist ivuxolimab in advanced cancers. Data came from immunoSEQ multiplex PCR; TCRdb stores just in-frame clones and leaves some out. In the table there are more than 65,000 clones, roughly 81% of which are singletons. Sequenced material: CD4+ or CD8+ T cells sorted from blood, taken in a trial of the OX40 agonist ivuxolimab. Receptor source: an adult with an advanced solid tumor such as melanoma, head and neck, liver or kidney cancer.

The chain has TRBV7-9 and TRBJ2-2; D is possibly TRBD1 (6 bases). V lost 0 bases and J 0 bases, leaving 17 bases between the germline ends. Germline CDR1 SEHNR, CDR2 FQNEAQ (reference sequence). This CDR3 is built from 19 residues. The CDR3 DNA follows: TGTGCCAGCAGCTTAGCCAGAGGACAGAACACCGCGAACACCGGGGAGCTGTTTTTT. Its protein is CASSLARGQNTANTGELFF.

The V call is TRBV6-5, the J call TRBJ2-7; a possible D gene is TRBD1 (6 bases). With 10 bases removed from V and 4 bases from J, the gap between germline ends came to 17 bases. Per the germline V gene, CDR1 is MNHEY and CDR2 is SVGAGI. The CDR3 length is 13 residues. The CDR3 loop reads CANHPGQDYEQYF. In nucleotides, the CDR3 is TGTGCCAACCACCCGGGACAAGATTACGAGCAGTACTTC.

The chain uses TRBV9 and TRBJ1-2, with D unresolved. V was trimmed by 0 bases and J by 6 bases, leaving 6 bases between them. Germline CDR1 reads SGDLS; CDR2 reads YYNGEE. CDR3 length equals 12 residues. CDR3 sequence reads: CASSVGVDGYTF. CDR3 nucleotides: TGTGCCAGCAGCGTAGGAGTGGATGGCTACACCTTC.

This clone was picked up one time. The gene calls are TRBV7-2 and TRBJ2-3; no definite D call. Per the germline V gene, CDR1 is SGHTA and CDR2 is FQGNSA. There are 13 residues in the CDR3. The ends were cut back, 5 bases at V and 2 bases at J, with 8 bases in the middle. CDR3 residues: CASSLIATDTQYF. The CDR3 DNA is TGTGCCAGCAGCCTCATAGCCACAGATACGCAGTATTTT.

The CDR3 region has the DNA TGTGCCAGCAGCCAAGGGGGATTCTATGGCTACACCTTC. Protein product: CASSQGGFYGYTF. The chain employs TRBV14 and TRBJ1-2, with D hard to call. Deletions cut 1 base from V and 4 bases from J, with 7 bases between. Germline assignment: CDR1 SGHDN and CDR2 FVKESK. CDR3 length equals 13 residues.

The chain recombines TRBV14 with TRBJ2-2, with a weak D call TRBD1 (6 bases). The CDR3 has 13 residues. Looked up from germline, CDR1 is SGHDN and CDR2 is FVKESK. Deletions cut 4 bases from V and 6 bases from J, with 9 bases between. CDR3 sequence (DNA): TGTGCCAGCAGCCGGGGGCTCCCCGGGGAGCTGTTTTTT. It is translated as CASSRGLPGELFF.

The chain employs TRBV11-2 and TRBJ1-5, with a weak D call TRBD1 (6 bases). The germline V and J ends were trimmed by 1 base and 3 bases, with 10 bases remaining between them. In germline, CDR1 is SGHAT, CDR2 FQNNGV. The CDR3 spans 15 residues. CDR3 sequence: CASSLGGGTNQPQHF. As DNA, the CDR3 is TGTGCCAGCAGCTTAGGAGGGGGGACCAATCAGCCCCAGCATTTT. The full variable domain, in which reference TRBV11-2 and TRBJ1-5 provide the parts outside the CDR3, is EAGVAQSPRYKIIEKRQSVAFWCNPISGHATLYWYQQILGQGPKLLIQFQNNGVVDDSQLPKDRFSAERLKGVDSTLKIQPAKLEDSAVYLCASSLGGGTNQPQHFGDGTRLSIL.

J is TRBJ2-1 and V is TRBV2; a weak D match, TRBD2 (7 bases). This CDR3 region has 13 residues. CDR1 and CDR2 from the germline V gene are SNHLY and FYNNEI. Trimming stripped 10 bases from V and 7 bases from J, with 17 bases between. CDR3 in amino acids: CATRGGGRNEQFF. In nucleotides, the CDR3 is TGTGCCACCCGGGGAGGGGGTCGAAATGAGCAGTTCTTC.

The V gene is TRBV2, the J gene TRBJ1-3; TRBD1 agrees at 8 bases. The CDR3 extends over 13 amino acids. Germline CDR1 SNHLY, CDR2 FYNNEI. J was trimmed by 2 bases and V by 11 bases; bases with no gene match: 5. CDR3 nucleotides: TGTGCCGCAGGGGACAGGACTGGAAACACCATATATTTT. It translates to CAAGDRTGNTIYF.

The CDR3 sequence is CGSGQVEEKLFF. The CDR3, as DNA: TGTGGGTCGGGGCAGGTGGAAGAAAAACTGTTTTTT. The V and J genes are TRBV28 and TRBJ1-4; possibly TRBD1 for D (5 bases). There are 12 residues in the CDR3. The V gene's germline CDR1 is MDHEN and CDR2 SYDVKM.

V usage is TRBV18 and J usage is TRBJ2-3; D is tentatively TRBD1 or TRBD2 (5 bases each). In germline, CDR1 is KGHSH, CDR2 LQKENI. The CDR3 has 14 residues. V lost 2 bases and J lost 1, with 7 bases in between. CDR3 loop: CASSPGGGTDTQYF. The CDR3 DNA follows: TGTGCCAGCTCACCAGGGGGAGGCACAGATACGCAGTATTTT.

The chain couples TRBV27 to TRBJ2-2, with 7 nucleotides matching TRBD1. From germline, CDR1 is MNHEY and CDR2 SMNVEV (reference sequence). The CDR3 extends over 16 amino acids. V lost 3 bases to trimming and J lost 2 bases; unmatched junction nucleotides: 6. This chain's CDR3 is CASSFGDRANTGELFF. The DNA of the CDR3 is TGTGCCAGCAGTTTTGGGGACAGAGCTAACACCGGGGAGCTGTTTTTT.

This rearrangement joins TRBV7-2 to TRBJ2-1; no clear D. The CDR3 has 13 residues. CDR1 is SGHTA and CDR2 is FQGNSA in the germline V gene. V lost 1 base and J 3 bases, leaving 4 bases between the germline ends. The CDR3 loop is CASSLEFYNEQFF. The CDR3 DNA is TGTGCCAGCAGCTTAGAGTTCTACAATGAGCAGTTCTTC.

This clone was counted only a few times. V is TRBV7-9 and J is TRBJ2-1; 8 nucleotides agree with TRBD1. Germline V CDR1 and CDR2: SEHNR, FQNEAQ (reference sequence). The CDR3 consists of 16 residues. The trim removed 4 bases at V and 9 bases at J, leaving 14 bases unmatched. The CDR3 nucleotides read TGTGCCAGCAGCTCCCCCCCGGGACAGGACTTTCCTGAGCAGTTCTTC. Translation: CASSSPPGQDFPEQFF.

This clone was counted a single time. The V and J genes are TRBV14 and TRBJ2-1; D is unresolved. CDR1 and CDR2 from the germline V gene are SGHDN and FVKESK. V gave up 4 bases and J gave up 0 bases, with 7 bases separating them. CDR3 length: 14 residues. The CDR3 protein is CASSLVNSYNEQFF. CDR3 coding DNA: TGTGCCAGCAGCCTAGTTAACTCCTACAATGAGCAGTTCTTC.

The rearrangement joins TRBV29-1 to TRBJ2-5; weak D call: TRBD1 (6 bases). V was pared by 6 bases and J by 2 bases, with 10 bases between. The CDR3 extends over 12 amino acids. The germline V gene encodes CDR1 SQVTM and CDR2 ANQGSEA. This chain's CDR3 is CSVARGQETQYF. The CDR3 region has the DNA TGCAGCGTCGCCAGGGGACAAGAGACCCAGTACTTC.

The chain employs TRBV5-1 and TRBJ1-3; tentative D call: TRBD1 (5 bases). The CDR3 consists of 15 residues. Trimming pared 3 bases from V and 0 bases from J, leaving 10 bases between. The germline V gene has CDR1 SGHRS and CDR2 YFSETQ. The CDR3 coding sequence is TGCGCCAGCAGCTGGGACGGAACCTCTGGAAACACCATATATTTT. It encodes CASSWDGTSGNTIYF.

As regards this clone: Other DNA sequences in the sample encode the same CDR3. CDR3 sequence: CSANREYEQYF. In DNA, the CDR3 is TGCAGTGCCAACAGGGAGTACGAGCAGTACTTC. The chain joins TRBV20-1 to TRBJ2-7; possibly TRBD1 for D (6 bases). Trimming took off 6 bases at V and 4 bases at J, with 10 bases between the two ends. CDR3 length: 11 residues. Germline CDR1 is DFQATT and CDR2 is SNEGSKA (reference sequence).

The chain links TRBV5-4 to TRBJ2-3; 8 nucleotides agree with TRBD2. The germline gives CDR1 SGHNT, CDR2 YYREEE (reference sequence). Trimming cost V 6 bases and J 2 bases; bases outside gene matches: 11. The CDR3 runs 16 residues. The CDR3 DNA sequence: TGTGCCAGCAACAAGCGGGAGACGGGCTTCACAGATACGCAGTATTTT. Translated, it gives CASNKRETGFTDTQYF.

The chain couples TRBV6-1 to TRBJ1-4, with D maybe TRBD1 (5 bases). The CDR3 covers 14 residues. CDR1 is MNHNS, CDR2 SASEGT, per germline. V was shortened by 7 bases and J by 5 bases, with 14 bases between the two germline ends. The CDR3 sequence: CASNTGTLNEKLFF. The CDR3 nucleotides are TGTGCCAGCAATACAGGAACCCTCAATGAAAAACTGTTTTTT.

The J gene is TRBJ1-1, the V gene TRBV2; D gene ambiguous. The CDR3 extends over 12 amino acids. V dropped 6 bases and J dropped 1 base, with 6 bases sitting between them. CDR1 and CDR2 from the germline V gene are SNHLY and FYNNEI. CDR3 in amino acids: CASRRTNTEAFF. The CDR3 DNA reads as TGTGCCAGCAGACGGACGAACACTGAAGCTTTCTTT.

The V call is TRBV5-8, the J call TRBJ1-4, with TRBD1 matching over 7 bases. The CDR3 consists of 15 residues. Germline V CDR1 and CDR2: SGHTS, YDEGEE. Unmatched junction bases numbered 2, after V lost 0 bases and J lost 3 bases. CDR3 loop: CASSLVGTANEKLFF. The CDR3 DNA reads as TGTGCCAGCAGCTTGGTAGGGACAGCTAATGAAAAACTGTTTTTT.

The gene calls are TRBV6-5 and TRBJ2-7; D ambiguous. The CDR3 runs to 12 residues. Trimming removed 5 bases at V and 3 bases at J, with 8 bases between. Per the germline V gene, CDR1 is MNHEY and CDR2 is SVGAGI. CDR3 DNA sequence: TGTGCCAGCAGTCTAGACGGCTACGAGCAGTACTTC. It codes for CASSLDGYEQYF.